The T cell receptor beta chain described here comes from a study of T-cell memory formation after mild COVID-19. Study outcomes and limitations: Shrinking CD4+ clones were chiefly CM and EM; CD8+ ones were chiefly EMRA.

It was 5'RACE with constant-segment primers that produced the TCR alpha and TCR beta cDNA libraries, which carried sample barcodes and UMIs. TCRdb called the 5' RACE reads again in MiXCR, with one record for every CDR3 protein. The sample records more than 7,000 distinct CDR3 sequences, about 33% being singletons. By frequency in the sample, this clonotype is medium-sized (0.01 to 0.1%). Its target is not known. The CDR3 loop spans 23 amino acids. V shed 4 bases and J 2 bases; nucleotides not matched to a gene: 26. Germline CDR1 MNHEY, CDR2 SVGAGI. The J gene is TRBJ2-1, the V gene TRBV6-5, with 10 bases that match TRBD2. The TCR originated in an adult woman who had mild COVID-19 (a few samples of this study predate the infection). Cell type and time point are not known. The sample taken for sequencing was PBMCs or a T cell subset sorted from them (not recorded which). The CDR3 DNA is TGTGCCAGCAGTTCCCTCGAGGACCCCCCGATCCACACTAGCGGGACCCCCTACAATGAGCAGTTCTTC. Encoded protein: CASSSLEDPPIHTSGTPYNEQFF.